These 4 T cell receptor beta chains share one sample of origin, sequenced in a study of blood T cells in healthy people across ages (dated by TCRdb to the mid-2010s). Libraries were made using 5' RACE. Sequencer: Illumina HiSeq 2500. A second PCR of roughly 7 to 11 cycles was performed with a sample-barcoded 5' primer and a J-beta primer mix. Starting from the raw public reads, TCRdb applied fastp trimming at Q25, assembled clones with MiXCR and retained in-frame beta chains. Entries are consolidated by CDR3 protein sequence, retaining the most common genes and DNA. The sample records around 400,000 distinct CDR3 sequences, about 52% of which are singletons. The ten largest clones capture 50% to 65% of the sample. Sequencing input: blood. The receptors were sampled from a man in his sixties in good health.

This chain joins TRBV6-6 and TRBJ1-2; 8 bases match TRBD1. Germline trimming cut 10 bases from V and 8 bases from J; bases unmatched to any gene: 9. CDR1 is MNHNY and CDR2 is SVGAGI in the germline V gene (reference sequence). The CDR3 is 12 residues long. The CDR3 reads CATSGTGGGYTF. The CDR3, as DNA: TGTGCCACCTCCGGGACAGGTGGAGGCTACACCTTC.

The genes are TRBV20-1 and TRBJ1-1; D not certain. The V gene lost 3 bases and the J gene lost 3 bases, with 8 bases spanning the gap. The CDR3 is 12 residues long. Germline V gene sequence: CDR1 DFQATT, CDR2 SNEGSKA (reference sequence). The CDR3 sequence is CSASMGDTEAFF. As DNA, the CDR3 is TGCAGTGCTAGTATGGGAGACACTGAAGCTTTCTTT.

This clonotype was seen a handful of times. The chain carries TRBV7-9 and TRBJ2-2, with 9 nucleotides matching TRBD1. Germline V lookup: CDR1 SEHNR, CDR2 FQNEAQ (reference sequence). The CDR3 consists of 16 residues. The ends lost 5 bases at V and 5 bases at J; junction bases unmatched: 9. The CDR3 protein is CASSNGQGFDTGELFF. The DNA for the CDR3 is TGTGCCAGCAGCAATGGACAGGGGTTCGATACCGGGGAGCTGTTTTTT.

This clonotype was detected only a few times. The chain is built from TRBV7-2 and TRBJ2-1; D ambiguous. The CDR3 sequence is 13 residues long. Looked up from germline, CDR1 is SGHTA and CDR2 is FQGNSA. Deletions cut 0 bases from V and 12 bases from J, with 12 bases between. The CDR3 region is CASSLAVSSVQFF. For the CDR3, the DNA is TGTGCCAGCAGCTTAGCGGTTTCTAGTGTGCAGTTCTTC. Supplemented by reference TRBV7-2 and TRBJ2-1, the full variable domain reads GAGVSQSPSNKVTEKGKDVELRCDPISGHTALYWYRQSLGQGLEFLIYFQGNSAPDKSGLPSDRFSAERTGGSVSTLTIQRTQQEDSAVYLCASSLAVSSVQFFGPGTRLTVL.